This T cell receptor beta chain was identified during a study of neurological immune-mediated disorders. Notes on the study in general: Patients with HTLV-1-associated myelopathy showed the most TCR clonal expansion. Those with multiple sclerosis showed the least, falling below healthy controls.

Trimming cost V 3 bases and J 6 bases, with 12 bases left between them. Per germline, CDR1 SGHRS and CDR2 YFSETQ. CDR3 length: 13 residues. By share, this clonotype counts as medium-sized. Antigen specificity is unknown. TCRdb analysed the 5' RACE reads with MiXCR anew, one entry per CDR3 protein. The repertoire holds tens of thousands of distinct CDR3 sequences, with around 14% as singletons. Sequenced sample: PBMCs. The chain carries TRBV5-1 and TRBJ1-1, with D perhaps TRBD1 (5 bases). The clonotype originates from a woman aged 45-65 years with HTLV-1-associated myelopathy (HAM/TSP). This CDR3 reads CASSSSGRAEAFF. The CDR3 DNA follows: TGCGCCAGCAGCTCCTCGGGACGTGCTGAAGCTTTCTTT.